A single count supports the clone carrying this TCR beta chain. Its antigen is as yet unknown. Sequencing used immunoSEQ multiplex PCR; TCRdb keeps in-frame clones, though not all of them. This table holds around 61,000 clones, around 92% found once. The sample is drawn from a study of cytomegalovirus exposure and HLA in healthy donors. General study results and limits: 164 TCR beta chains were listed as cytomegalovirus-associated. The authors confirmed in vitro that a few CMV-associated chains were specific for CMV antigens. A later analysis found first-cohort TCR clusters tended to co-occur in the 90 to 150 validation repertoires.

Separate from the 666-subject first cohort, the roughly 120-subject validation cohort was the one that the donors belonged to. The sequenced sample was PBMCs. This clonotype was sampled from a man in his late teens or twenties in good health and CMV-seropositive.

The DNA of the CDR3 is TGTGCCAGCGGGGACAGGGATCTTGAGACCCAGTACTTC. Translated: CASGDRDLETQYF. The V call is TRBV9, the J call TRBJ2-5, with 9 bases fitting TRBD1. V trimming: 7 bases; J trimming: 5 bases; junction bases outside the gene matches: 6. This CDR3 comprises 13 residues. Germline CDR1 reads SGDLS; CDR2 reads YYNGEE.